What follows are 7 T cell receptor beta chains derived from one specimen sequenced in a study of regulatory T cells in long-lasting Graves disease. Time point: newly diagnosed GD, antithyroid drugs for less than 3 months. PBMC-extracted RNA yielded the TCR library. Assembly of TCR beta libraries relied on iRepertoire HTBI primers together with Arm-PCR of CDR3 regions. TCRdb passed the multiplex PCR reads through MiXCR, listing each CDR3 protein once. In the table there are roughly 400,000 distinct CDR3 sequences, about a sixth of which are singletons. These data also featured in a second study, about T cells in Graves' hyperthyroidism and ophthalmopathy.

Here the sequenced sample was peripheral blood mononuclear cells (PBMCs), taken at new diagnosis, from a patient treated with antithyroid drugs. Receptor source: a woman aged 18-30 years with Graves disease.

The sample holds a few counts of this clonotype. V usage is TRBV10-3 and J usage is TRBJ2-7, with 12 bases that match TRBD2. Germline values: CDR1 ENHRY, CDR2 SYGVKD. The CDR3 length is 14 residues. The J segment lost 6 bases and the V segment lost 0 bases, leaving 0 bases of the junction unmatched. The CDR3 loop reads CAISESTSGSEQYF. Here the CDR3 DNA reads TGTGCCATCAGTGAGTCGACTAGCGGGAGCGAGCAGTACTTC.

This clonotype was found a few times. The rearrangement uses TRBV20-1 and TRBJ1-6; a weak D match, TRBD1 (6 bases). This CDR3 has 17 residues. The germline gives CDR1 DFQATT, CDR2 SNEGSKA (reference sequence). Deletions cut 1 base from V and 13 bases from J, with 26 bases between. For the CDR3, the DNA is TGCAGTGCTAGAGTGGGGGCGCGTATTGGGATAATTCAGCCCCTCCACTTT. It encodes CSARVGARIGIIQPLHF.

This clonotype was recorded at least ten times. The genes are TRBV7-2 and TRBJ2-7, with TRBD1 matching over 10 bases. V lost 2 bases to trimming and J lost 0 bases; unmatched junction nucleotides: 4. In germline, CDR1 is SGHTA, CDR2 FQGNSA. The CDR3 runs 16 residues. The CDR3 DNA reads TGTGCCAGCAGCTTACCAGGGACAGGGGACTCCTACGAGCAGTACTTC. Translating gives CASSLPGTGDSYEQYF.

This clonotype was recorded many times. The gene calls are TRBV20-1 and TRBJ2-3, with D possibly being TRBD1 (6 bases). Per germline, CDR1 DFQATT and CDR2 SNEGSKA (reference sequence). The CDR3 runs 11 residues. The V end was cut by 6 bases, the J end by 5 bases, with 9 bases between. The CDR3 loop is CSANREDTQYF. The CDR3 DNA reads TGCAGTGCGAACAGGGAAGATACGCAGTATTTT.

This clonotype came up a few times. A much larger clone sits a single nucleotide away, making a read error possible. The CDR3 sequence is CASSHTGSSEQFF. The CDR3 DNA is TGTGCCAGCAGCCATACAGGGTCCTCTGAGCAGTTCTTC. The chain is built from TRBV3-1 and TRBJ2-1; possible D gene TRBD1, 6 bases. Per the germline V gene, CDR1 is LGHDT and CDR2 is YNNKEL (reference sequence). CDR3 size: 13 residues. Between the trimmed V and J ends, which lost 3 bases and 9 bases, there was a span of 12 bases.

This clonotype was seen only a few times. This chain connects TRBV30 to TRBJ2-7; a possible D gene is TRBD2 (6 bases). The germline gives CDR1 GTSNPN, CDR2 SVGIG (reference sequence). There are 18 residues in the CDR3. Trimming took 4 bases from V and 3 from J, leaving 28 bases between them. In DNA form, the CDR3 reads TGTGCCTGGAATCGGAGGGACGCTATCCGGCCCAAAAACTACGAGCAGTACTTC. Translating gives CAWNRRDAIRPKNYEQYF.

This clonotype was detected only a few times. V gene TRBV5-1 combines with J gene TRBJ1-2; a weak D match, TRBD1 (6 bases). Germline CDR1 reads SGHRS; CDR2 reads YFSETQ. This CDR3 is built from 14 residues. V dropped 1 base and J dropped 2 bases, with 9 bases sitting between them. The CDR3 DNA reads TGCGCCAGCAGCTTGAGTCAGGGGAACTATGGCTACACCTTC. Translated: CASSLSQGNYGYTF.